This T cell receptor beta chain was obtained from a study of early T cells in non-severe SARS-CoV-2 infection. Study-wide context: Sequenced material consisted of bulk RNA (from unsorted whole blood), and chains were unpaired. Study-wide results and caveats: Matching with VDJdb favored anti-spike CD8 responses (missing private and CD4 specificities).

Individually, cDNA molecules had unique molecular identifiers attached to them. TCRdb reanalysed the 5' RACE reads using MiXCR and keeps one entry per CDR3 protein. Altogether about 31,000 distinct CDR3 sequences are present, around 6.9% being singletons, with the ten largest covering about 13%. J was trimmed by 2 bases and V by 0 bases; bases with no gene match: 9. Germline V lookup: CDR1 MNHEY, CDR2 SVGAGI. This CDR3 has 18 residues. This clonotype has more than one count but fewer than ten. Its antigen remains unidentified. The sequenced sample was whole blood, obtained at baseline. This TCR came from an adult who was a healthcare worker with PCR-confirmed SARS-CoV-2 infection or an uninfected control (not recorded which). The rearrangement uses TRBV6-5 and TRBJ2-7, with 11 positions matching TRBD2. DNA for the CDR3: TGTGCCAGCAGTTACTCGTTCACAGGGACTAGCGGTACCTACGAGCAGTACTTC. It yields the protein CASSYSFTGTSGTYEQYF.